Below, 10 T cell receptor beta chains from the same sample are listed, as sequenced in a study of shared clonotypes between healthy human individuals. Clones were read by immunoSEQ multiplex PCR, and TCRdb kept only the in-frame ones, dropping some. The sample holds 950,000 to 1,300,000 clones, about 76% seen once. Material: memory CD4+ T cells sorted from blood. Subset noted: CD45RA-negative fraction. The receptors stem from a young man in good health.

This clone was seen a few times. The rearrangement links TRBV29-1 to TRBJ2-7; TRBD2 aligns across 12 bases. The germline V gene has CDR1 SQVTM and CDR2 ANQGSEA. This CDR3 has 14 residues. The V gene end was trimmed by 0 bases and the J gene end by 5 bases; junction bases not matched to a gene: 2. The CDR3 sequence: CSVEETSGSHEQYF. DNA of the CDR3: TGCAGCGTTGAAGAGACTAGCGGGAGCCACGAGCAGTACTTC.

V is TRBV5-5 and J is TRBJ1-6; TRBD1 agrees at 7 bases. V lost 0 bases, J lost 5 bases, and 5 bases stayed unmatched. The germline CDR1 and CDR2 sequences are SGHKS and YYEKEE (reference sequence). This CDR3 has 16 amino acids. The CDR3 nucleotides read TGTGCCAGCAGCTTGGTCGCCGGGACAGATAATTCACCCCTCCACTTT. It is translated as CASSLVAGTDNSPLHF.

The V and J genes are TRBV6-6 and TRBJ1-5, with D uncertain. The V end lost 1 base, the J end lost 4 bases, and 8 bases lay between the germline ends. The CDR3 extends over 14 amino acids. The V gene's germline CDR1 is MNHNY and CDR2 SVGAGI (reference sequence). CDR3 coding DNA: TGTGCCAGCAGTTACTTAGGGAATAATCAGCCCCAGCATTTT. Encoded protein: CASSYLGNNQPQHF.

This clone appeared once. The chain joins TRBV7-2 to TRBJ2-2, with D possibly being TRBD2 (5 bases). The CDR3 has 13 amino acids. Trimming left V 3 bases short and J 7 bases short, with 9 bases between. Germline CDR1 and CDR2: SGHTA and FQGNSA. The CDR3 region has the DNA TGTGCCAGCAGCTTTCTAGCTGGCGGGGAGCTGTTTTTT. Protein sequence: CASSFLAGGELFF.

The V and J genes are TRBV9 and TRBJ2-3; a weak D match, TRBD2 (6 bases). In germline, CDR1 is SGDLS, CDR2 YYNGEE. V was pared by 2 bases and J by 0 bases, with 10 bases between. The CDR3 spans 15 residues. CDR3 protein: CASSVVGLSTDTQYF. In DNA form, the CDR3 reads TGTGCCAGCAGCGTGGTGGGACTTAGCACAGATACGCAGTATTTT.

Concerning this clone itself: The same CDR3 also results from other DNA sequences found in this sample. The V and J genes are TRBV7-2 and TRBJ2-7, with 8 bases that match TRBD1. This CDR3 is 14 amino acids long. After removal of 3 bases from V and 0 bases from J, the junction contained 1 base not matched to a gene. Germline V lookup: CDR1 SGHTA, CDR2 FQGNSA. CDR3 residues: CASSFTGGSYEQYF. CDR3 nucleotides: TGTGCCAGCAGCTTCACAGGGGGCTCCTACGAGCAGTACTTC.

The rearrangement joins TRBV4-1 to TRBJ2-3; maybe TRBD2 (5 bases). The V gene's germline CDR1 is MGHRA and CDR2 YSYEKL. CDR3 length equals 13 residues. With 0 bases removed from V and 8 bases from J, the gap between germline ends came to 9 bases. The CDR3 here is CASSQDEGLTQYF. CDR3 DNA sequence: TGCGCCAGCAGCCAAGATGAGGGTCTTACGCAGTATTTT.

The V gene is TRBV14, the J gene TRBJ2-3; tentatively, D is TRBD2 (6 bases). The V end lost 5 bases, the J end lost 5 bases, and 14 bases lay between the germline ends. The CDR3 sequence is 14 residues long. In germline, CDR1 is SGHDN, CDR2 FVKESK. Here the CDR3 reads CASSDSGTEDTQYF. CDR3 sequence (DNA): TGTGCCAGCAGCGATAGCGGAACGGAAGATACGCAGTATTTT.

CDR3 loop: CASSLVRNIQYF. CDR3 DNA: TGTGCCAGCAGCTTAGTTAGGAACATTCAGTACTTC. The genes are TRBV11-2 and TRBJ2-4, with D unresolved. CDR3 length equals 12 residues. The germline V and J ends were trimmed by 1 base and 7 bases, with 5 bases remaining between them. From germline, CDR1 is SGHAT and CDR2 FQNNGV.

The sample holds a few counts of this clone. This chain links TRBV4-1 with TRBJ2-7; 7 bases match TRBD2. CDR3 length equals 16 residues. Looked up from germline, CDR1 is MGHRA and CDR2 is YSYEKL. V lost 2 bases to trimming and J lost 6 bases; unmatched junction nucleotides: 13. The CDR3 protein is CASSQLTPERGLEQYF. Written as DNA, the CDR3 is TGCGCCAGCAGCCAACTTACTCCGGAGCGGGGTCTCGAGCAGTACTTC.